Listed below are T cell receptor beta chains from one sample, sequenced in a study of cytomegalovirus exposure and HLA in healthy donors. The protocol was immunoSEQ multiplex PCR, while the TCRdb copy is restricted to in-frame clones and leaves out a portion. The sample yields approximately 150,000 clones, more than 75% seen once. Material: PBMCs. These receptors originate from a man aged 25 to 45 in good health and CMV-seropositive. The CDR3 runs from the conserved cysteine through the conserved F or W. A D gene is named only where the DNA matches it firmly.

>TRBJ1-1|TRBD1|TRBV9|13
CASGYRGNTEAFF
>TRBJ2-1|.|TRBV5-5|15
CASSLGGYWENEQFF
>TRBJ1-5|TRBD1|TRBV4-2|16
CASSQDLDRVGQPQHF
>TRBJ1-1|TRBD1|TRBV7-8|14
CASSFRDRGTEAFF
>TRBJ2-3|TRBD1|TRBV7-9|17
CASSFWQGAPRTDTQYF
>TRBJ1-5|.|TRBV27|13
CASSPEFNQPQHF
>TRBJ1-2|TRBD1|TRBV27|15
CASSPRTGLAYGYTF
>TRBJ2-2|.|TRBV21-1|15
CASSFWTGRAGELFF
>TRBJ2-7|TRBD2|TRBV19|14
CASSISAGAYEQYF
>TRBJ1-2|TRBD1|TRBV5-4|14
CANSLWQGEAGYTF
>TRBJ2-1|TRBD2|TRBV7-3|16
CASSSSGLAGYNEQFF
>TRBJ1-2|TRBD1|TRBV30|14
CAWSLRDRGRGYTF
>TRBJ2-2|TRBD1|TRBV7-9|15
CASSFGTGPTGELFF
>TRBJ1-1|.|TRBV6-5|12
CASSYGGAEAFF
>TRBJ2-7|.|TRBV19|13
CASSIGQSYEQYF
>TRBJ2-2|TRBD1|TRBV5-4|16
CASSSATGVDTGELFF
>TRBJ1-5|TRBD1|TRBV23-1|18
CASSQSGQGKKGNQPQHF
>TRBJ2-2|TRBD2|TRBV5-6|15
CASSLSGRAFGELFF
>TRBJ2-3|.|TRBV27|13
CASSFGSGDTQYF
>TRBJ2-5|.|TRBV7-2|15
CASSGKASARETQYF
>TRBJ1-5|TRBD1|TRBV7-9|13
CSSSLQGGQPQHF
>TRBJ2-2|TRBD1|TRBV4-3|17
CASSQDLGTGNTGELFF
>TRBJ1-5|.|TRBV7-2|16
CASSLGGGWDNQPQHF
>TRBJ1-5|.|TRBV7-2|14
CASSLNTGGQPQHF
>TRBJ2-3|.|TRBV2|15
CASKAQGPRGDTQYF
>TRBJ2-1|.|TRBV6-1|14
CASSEVLASDEQFF
>TRBJ2-4|.|TRBV14|13
CASSQTDGTIQYF
>.|.|TRBV6-5|15
CASSYEQSFFYEQYF
>TRBJ1-1|.|TRBV18|15
CASSTRTEMNTEAFF
>TRBJ2-7|.|TRBV7-9|12
CAIDRPTYEQYF
>TRBJ2-5|TRBD1|TRBV7-2|16
CASSYPRAGGRETQYF
>TRBJ1-2|.|TRBV7-6|17
CASSLIGRAIVRYGYTF